This T cell receptor beta chain is drawn from a study of spatial heterogeneity in lung cancer. A distinct unique molecular identifier was carried by each TCR cDNA molecule. Using its own MiXCR run on the 5' RACE reads, TCRdb lists one record per CDR3 protein. The sample gives just under 95,000 distinct CDR3 sequences, approximately 12% of which show up once; over 40% is in the top ten. V was cut by 6 bases and J by 5 bases, with 19 bases left in between. There are 15 residues in the CDR3. Per the germline V gene, CDR1 is MNHEY and CDR2 is SVGEGT. This clonotype was observed a handful of times. Time point given: sample taken at primary tumor resection. Whole RNA obtained from tumor, nontumor lung or frozen PBMC underwent sequencing without sorting.

The clonotype was recovered from a male donor with early-stage non-small cell lung cancer. The rearrangement joins TRBV6-2 or TRBV6-3 to TRBJ1-2; D is perhaps TRBD1 (6 bases). The source material was PBMCs, sampled at surgery. The CDR3 protein is CASSKGSTGGYGYTF. The CDR3 coding sequence is TGTGCCAGCAGCAAGGGCTCGACAGGAGGTTATGGCTACACCTTC.